This TCR beta chain was sequenced during a study of vaccination effects on CD4 cells after COVID-19. Study in general: Vaccine administered to participants consisted of two doses of either BNT162b2 or mRNA-1273. Both of the two convalescent patients gave a sample, one 16 days and one a week before vaccination.

Using viral peptide pools, the ViraFEST assay grew out antigen-specific CD4+ T cells prior to sequencing. CD4+ T cells were isolated after less than 13 days of culture. The infection with SARS-CoV-2 (confirmed by PCR) occurred in this person between March and December 2020. Wells containing approximately 2 million PBMC each were cultured with around 9.1 IU/ml IL-2 and 8 to 10 ug/ml peptides. Generated by immunoSEQ multiplex PCR, the TCRdb table keeps only in-frame clones and is missing some. The data contain 42,000 or so clones, around 70% of them singletons. This CDR3 is 15 amino acids long. V lost 8 bases and J 0 bases, leaving 13 bases between the germline ends. Germline V gene sequence: CDR1 LNHNV, CDR2 YYDKDF (reference sequence). A few counts support this clone. Its cognate antigen is unknown. Findings of the study overall: Late in the post-vaccination period, infection-induced and vaccine-induced clones underwent marked clonal contraction.

The chain uses TRBV15 and TRBJ1-4; D ambiguous. The source material was CD4+ T cells from PBMCs cultured with a peptide pool, sampled before COVID-19 vaccination. This TCR was sampled from a human donor who had a prior SARS-CoV-2 infection. CDR3 nucleotide sequence: TGTGCCACCTCCATCACGGCAGCAACTAATGAAAAACTGTTTTTT. Its translation is CATSITAATNEKLFF.